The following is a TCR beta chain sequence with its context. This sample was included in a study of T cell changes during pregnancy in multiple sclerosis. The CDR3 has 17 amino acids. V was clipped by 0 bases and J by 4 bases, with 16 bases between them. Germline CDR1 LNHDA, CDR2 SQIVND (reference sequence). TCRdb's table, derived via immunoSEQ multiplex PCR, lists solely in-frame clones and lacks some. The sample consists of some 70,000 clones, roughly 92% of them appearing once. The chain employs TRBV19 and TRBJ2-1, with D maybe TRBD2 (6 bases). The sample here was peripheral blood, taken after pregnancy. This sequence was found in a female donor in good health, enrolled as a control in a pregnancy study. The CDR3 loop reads CASSIDLGSAPYNEQFF. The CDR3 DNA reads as TGTGCCAGTAGTATAGATCTCGGGAGCGCCCCTTACAATGAGCAGTTCTTC.